These 21 T cell receptor beta chains originate from one sample sequenced in a study of cytomegalovirus exposure and HLA in healthy donors. 60 Vbeta and 13 Jbeta primers were used in PCR. Some clones are missing from TCRdb's copy, which holds only in-frame ones; the method was immunoSEQ multiplex PCR. The sample consists of about 60,000 clones, around three quarters of them appearing once. Specimen: PBMCs. Receptor source: a woman aged 40 to 49 in good health and CMV-seropositive.

The rearrangement uses TRBV6-5 and TRBJ2-3; 9 positions agree with TRBD1. The CDR3 has 16 residues. From germline, CDR1 is MNHEY and CDR2 SVGAGI. The J segment lost 5 bases and the V segment lost 2 bases, leaving 8 bases of the junction unmatched. The CDR3 here is CASSYVPGTGLDTQYF. The DNA of the CDR3 is TGTGCCAGCAGTTACGTACCCGGGACAGGGCTAGATACGCAGTATTTT.

The rearrangement uses TRBV2 and TRBJ1-4, with TRBD1 identical over 7 bases. V gave up 2 bases and J gave up 4 bases; unmatched junction bases: 4. The V gene's germline CDR1 is SNHLY and CDR2 FYNNEI. The CDR3 is 15 amino acids. CDR3 coding DNA: TGTGCCAGCAGTGAATACAGGGGTTTTAATGAAAAACTGTTTTTT. It yields the protein CASSEYRGFNEKLFF.

The chain's CDR3 is CASRGPRGLEQYF. CDR3 sequence (DNA): TGTGCCAGCAGAGGCCCCAGGGGCCTCGAGCAGTACTTC. The gene calls are TRBV5-4 and TRBJ2-7; weak D call: TRBD1 (6 bases). The length of the CDR3 is 13 residues. CDR1 and CDR2 (germline): SGHNT, YYREEE (reference sequence). V was trimmed by 5 bases and J by 6 bases, leaving 15 bases between them.

Only one count was recorded for this clone. The chain recombines TRBV5-6 with TRBJ2-7; possible D gene TRBD1, 7 bases. Germline V CDR1 and CDR2: SGHDT, YYEEEE. The CDR3 loop spans 19 amino acids. Trimming removed 3 bases from V and 3 bases from J, with 28 bases in between. The CDR3, as DNA: TGTGCCAGCAGCTGGGGGGACAGCGTGGAGCAGTTCTACTACTACGAGCAGTACTTC. Translated: CASSWGDSVEQFYYYEQYF.

The V call is TRBV5-1, the J call TRBJ2-7; the D is unclear. Trimming took off 5 bases at V and 1 base at J, with 16 bases between the two ends. This CDR3 has 15 residues. In germline, CDR1 is SGHRS, CDR2 YFSETQ. In nucleotides, the CDR3 is TGCGCCAGCAGGGCCGGGTCTTATATTTCCTACGAGCAGTACTTC. Amino acids: CASRAGSYISYEQYF.

This sequence joins TRBV6-5 and TRBJ2-7, with TRBD2 as a possible D gene (6 bases). Trimming removed 6 bases from V and 2 bases from J, with 17 bases in between. This CDR3 spans 15 amino acids. Germline CDR1 reads MNHEY; CDR2 reads SVGAGI. Written as DNA, the CDR3 is TGTGCCAGCAGCCGGGTTGCGTCGGGGGCCTACGAGCAGTACTTC. Translating it yields CASSRVASGAYEQYF.

The chain is built from TRBV5-4 and TRBJ2-1, with TRBD1 as a possible D gene (6 bases). Germline CDR1 SGHNT, CDR2 YYREEE (reference sequence). Trimming shortened V by 0 bases and J by 9 bases, and 16 bases separated the two germline ends. The CDR3 totals 15 residues. In nucleotides, the CDR3 is TGTGCCAGCAGCTTGGGCATCCAGGGGAGTAGTGAGCAGTTCTTC. Translating gives CASSLGIQGSSEQFF. The complete variable domain, with remaining parts taken from reference TRBV5-4 and TRBJ2-1, reads ETGVTQSPTHLIKTRGQQVTLRCSSQSGHNTVSWYQQALGQGPQFIFQYYREEENGRGNFPPRFSGLQFPNYSSELNVNALELDDSALYLCASSLGIQGSSEQFFGPGTRLTVL.

The chain recombines TRBV5-4 with TRBJ2-5, with 8 nucleotides matching TRBD2. Looked up from germline, CDR1 is SGHNT and CDR2 is YYREEE (reference sequence). The trim removed 4 bases at V and 5 bases at J, leaving 13 bases unmatched. The CDR3 consists of 16 residues. The CDR3 spells CASSRAGLVNGETQYF. The CDR3 DNA is TGTGCCAGCAGCCGCGCGGGACTAGTAAACGGCGAGACCCAGTACTTC.

V and J are TRBV11-2 and TRBJ2-1, with a weak D call TRBD2 (6 bases). There are 17 residues in the CDR3. The V end was cut by 1 base, the J end by 3 bases, with 16 bases between. Germline V lookup: CDR1 SGHAT, CDR2 FQNNGV. CDR3 residues: CASSLGVGVGLYNEQFF. The CDR3 coding sequence is TGTGCCAGCAGCTTAGGGGTCGGAGTGGGACTCTACAATGAGCAGTTCTTC. Combining the CDR3 with reference TRBV11-2 and TRBJ2-1 gives the whole variable domain EAGVAQSPRYKIIEKRQSVAFWCNPISGHATLYWYQQILGQGPKLLIQFQNNGVVDDSQLPKDRFSAERLKGVDSTLKIQPAKLEDSAVYLCASSLGVGVGLYNEQFFGPGTRLTVL.

The V gene is TRBV19, the J gene TRBJ1-2, with a tentative D call TRBD1 (5 bases). Germline values: CDR1 LNHDA, CDR2 SQIVND (reference sequence). V was shortened by 5 bases and J by 1 base, with 17 bases between the two germline ends. The CDR3 consists of 16 residues. The CDR3 bases are TGTGCCAGTAGTCCCAACCACGGGGGATTTAACTATGGCTACACCTTC. Amino acids: CASSPNHGGFNYGYTF.

The chain links TRBV4-3 to TRBJ2-1; 16 positions agree with TRBD2. The germline V gene encodes CDR1 LGHNA and CDR2 YSLEER. Germline trimming cut 1 base from V and 8 bases from J; bases unmatched to any gene: 14. This CDR3 comprises 20 residues. The CDR3 here is CASSQGSPGTSGGAHHEQFF. The CDR3 coding sequence is TGCGCCAGCAGCCAAGGCAGTCCCGGGACTAGCGGGGGGGCTCATCATGAGCAGTTCTTC.

The V call is TRBV6-1, the J call TRBJ2-1, with a possible D match to TRBD2 (6 bases). Germline lookup yields CDR1 MNHNS and CDR2 SASEGT. This CDR3 has 13 residues. Trimming took 7 bases from V and 8 from J, leaving 15 bases between them. CDR3 loop: CASIRPAGHEQFF. CDR3 nucleotides: TGTGCCAGCATCCGACCCGCGGGGCATGAGCAGTTCTTC.

DNA of the CDR3: TGTGCCAGCAGCTTAGATGCGCGGACCGGGGAGCTGTTTTTT. Residues: CASSLDARTGELFF. This chain uses TRBV7-2 with TRBJ2-2; no clear D. This CDR3 is 14 amino acids long. V was pared by 1 base and J by 5 bases, with 8 bases between. CDR1 and CDR2 from the germline V gene are SGHTA and FQGNSA.

V gene TRBV9 combines with J gene TRBJ1-4; D gene ambiguous. Germline CDR1 and CDR2: SGDLS and YYNGEE. The CDR3 spans 11 residues. V gave up 2 bases and J gave up 8 bases, with 4 bases separating them. This chain's CDR3 is CASSVREKLFF. As DNA, the CDR3 is TGTGCCAGCAGCGTCAGGGAAAAACTGTTTTTT.

This chain connects TRBV4-1 to TRBJ2-2, with 9 bases fitting TRBD2. This CDR3 region has 16 residues. CDR1 and CDR2 (germline): MGHRA, YSYEKL. Germline trimming cut 2 bases from V and 7 bases from J; bases unmatched to any gene: 8. CDR3 loop: CASSQFAGGRVGELFF. CDR3 bases: TGCGCCAGCAGCCAATTTGCGGGGGGGAGGGTCGGGGAGCTGTTTTTT.

J is TRBJ1-2 and V is TRBV6-5; maybe TRBD1 (6 bases). Germline V gene sequence: CDR1 MNHEY, CDR2 SVGAGI. V was shortened by 7 bases and J by 6 bases, with 21 bases between the two germline ends. The CDR3 contains 15 residues. This CDR3 reads CASIDGTPGRDGYTF. Here the CDR3 DNA reads TGTGCCAGCATCGATGGGACACCAGGGAGAGATGGCTACACCTTC.

The chain carries TRBV6-1 and TRBJ1-1, with a weak D call TRBD1 (6 bases). The CDR3 is 14 amino acids. Trimming removed 1 base from V and 5 bases from J, with 11 bases in between. Germline CDR1 and CDR2: MNHNS and SASEGT. In nucleotides, the CDR3 is TGTGCCAGCAGTGAAGATTATAGGGGGACTGAAGCTTTCTTT. It yields the protein CASSEDYRGTEAFF.

This sequence joins TRBV4-1 and TRBJ2-3; the D is unclear. This CDR3 has 12 residues. Trimming pared 4 bases from V and 6 bases from J, leaving 8 bases between. CDR1 is MGHRA and CDR2 is YSYEKL in the germline V gene. The CDR3 nucleotides are TGCGCCAGCAGCCCCAACAGCGATACGCAGTATTTT. It encodes CASSPNSDTQYF.

The rearrangement links TRBV13 to TRBJ1-2; 10 bases match TRBD1. Germline V CDR1 and CDR2: PRHDT, FYEKMQ (reference sequence). V trimming: 5 bases; J trimming: 5 bases; junction bases outside the gene matches: 5. This CDR3 contains 14 residues. CDR3 amino acids: CASSPPGQGYGYTF. CDR3 nucleotides: TGTGCCAGCAGCCCGCCGGGACAGGGGTATGGCTACACCTTC.

This chain links TRBV19 with TRBJ1-2; D possibly corresponds to TRBD1 (5 bases). This CDR3 comprises 15 residues. The germline gives CDR1 LNHDA, CDR2 SQIVND (reference sequence). With 4 bases removed from V and 0 bases from J, the gap between germline ends came to 12 bases. The CDR3 region has the DNA TGTGCCAGTAGTAATCCGGGAGGGGCTAACTATGGCTACACCTTC. Protein sequence: CASSNPGGANYGYTF.

The chain has TRBV6-1 and TRBJ2-7; possible D gene TRBD1, 6 bases. The CDR3 is 13 amino acids. In germline, CDR1 is MNHNS, CDR2 SASEGT. Trimming left V 8 bases short and J 2 bases short, with 13 bases between. CDR3 sequence (DNA): TGTGCCAGCCAACAAGGGGGTCCCTACGAGCAGTACTTC. Protein sequence: CASQQGGPYEQYF.